One sample yielded the 23 T cell receptor beta chains listed below, sequenced in a study of T cells in Graves' hyperthyroidism and ophthalmopathy. There were TCR beta CDR3 regions amplified from RNA transcripts. HTBI primers drove first-round RT-PCR of the TCR CDR3. TCRdb reanalysed the multiplex PCR reads using MiXCR and keeps one entry per CDR3 protein. Among a few hundred thousand distinct CDR3 sequences listed, around a quarter were seen once. The specimen sequenced was blood. These receptors all stem from a man over 45 with Graves' hyperthyroidism.

This clonotype was counted a single time. The chain combines TRBV12-3 or TRBV12-4 with TRBJ1-1; 7 nucleotides agree with TRBD1. This CDR3 spans 15 amino acids. V trimming: 3 bases; J trimming: 1 base; junction bases outside the gene matches: 5. The CDR3 sequence: CASSLTGRRNTEAFF. As DNA, the CDR3 is TGTGCCAGCAGTTTGACAGGGAGGAGGAACACTGAAGCTTTCTTT.

The rearrangement joins TRBV6-2 or TRBV6-3 to TRBJ2-1; 8 bases are shared with TRBD1. The CDR3 runs to 14 residues. With V trimmed by 4 bases and J by 10 bases, 9 bases remained unmatched. The germline V gene has CDR1 MNHEY and CDR2 SVGEGT. The CDR3 spells CASSFRDRFWEQFF. For the CDR3, the DNA is TGTGCCAGCAGTTTCCGGGACAGGTTCTGGGAGCAGTTCTTC.

In this sample, this clonotype turned up a few times. This chain joins TRBV20-1 and TRBJ2-5; tentatively, D is TRBD2 (5 bases). Germline loops: CDR1 DFQATT, CDR2 SNEGSKA (reference sequence). The germline V and J ends were trimmed by 6 bases and 5 bases, with 16 bases remaining between them. The CDR3 contains 13 residues. The CDR3 here is CSAERPQGETQYF. As DNA, the CDR3 is TGCAGTGCCGAGCGGCCCCAAGGGGAGACCCAGTACTTC.

The rearrangement links TRBV6-1 to TRBJ2-7; 15 nucleotides align to TRBD2. There are 15 residues in the CDR3. V lost 5 bases and J lost 4; bases outside the gene matches: 3. CDR1 is MNHNS and CDR2 is SASEGT in the germline V gene. CDR3 protein: CASSRTSGREYEQYF. The CDR3 coding sequence is TGTGCCAGCAGTCGGACTAGCGGGAGGGAGTACGAGCAGTACTTC.

This chain connects TRBV24-1 to TRBJ2-7; weak D call: TRBD2 (6 bases). Trimming took 9 bases from V and 5 from J, leaving 10 bases between them. Germline V lookup: CDR1 KGHDR, CDR2 SFDVKD. The CDR3 covers 11 residues. CDR3 in amino acids: CATGRGNEQYF. CDR3 coding DNA: TGTGCCACCGGCCGGGGGAACGAGCAGTACTTC.

This clonotype was recorded at least ten times. The DNA for the CDR3 is TGTGCCAGCAGCACGACTAGCGGGAGCGAGCAGTTCTTC. Protein sequence: CASSTTSGSEQFF. The J gene is TRBJ2-1, the V gene TRBV7-3; TRBD2 agrees at 12 bases. V gave up 5 bases and J gave up 10 bases; unmatched junction bases: 3. CDR3 size: 13 residues. CDR1 is SGHTA, CDR2 FQGTGA, per germline.

Only a few counts were recorded for this clonotype. The V call is TRBV20-1, the J call TRBJ2-1, with 7 bases that match TRBD1. Germline CDR1 and CDR2: DFQATT and SNEGSKA (reference sequence). The CDR3 consists of 14 residues. Trimming cost V 2 bases and J 6 bases; bases outside gene matches: 7. This chain's CDR3 is CSARPTGNRNEQFF. The CDR3 DNA reads as TGCAGTGCTAGACCGACAGGGAATCGCAATGAGCAGTTCTTC.

This chain uses TRBV20-1 with TRBJ2-7, with D maybe TRBD2 (6 bases). The V gene's germline CDR1 is DFQATT and CDR2 SNEGSKA (reference sequence). The germline V and J ends were trimmed by 3 bases and 2 bases, with 8 bases remaining between them. CDR3 size: 12 residues. CDR3 bases: TGCAGTGCTAGGGGGGGTACCTACGAGCAGTACTTC. Translation: CSARGGTYEQYF.

This clonotype was observed a handful of times. The V call is TRBV29-1, the J call TRBJ2-5, with D perhaps given as TRBD1 or TRBD2 (6 bases each). There are 14 residues in the CDR3. Trimming removed 3 bases from V and 1 base from J, with 12 bases in between. CDR1 is SQVTM, CDR2 ANQGSEA, per germline. This chain's CDR3 is CSVDSGASQETQYF. The CDR3 coding sequence is TGCAGCGTTGACTCGGGGGCTAGCCAAGAGACCCAGTACTTC. The complete variable domain, with remaining parts taken from reference TRBV29-1 and TRBJ2-5, reads SAVISQKPSRDICQRGTSLTIQCQVDSQVTMMFWYRQQPGQSLTLIATANQGSEATYESGFVIDKFPISRPNLTFSTLTVSNMSPEDSSIYLCSVDSGASQETQYFGPGTRLLVL.

The count of this clonotype is one. This rearrangement joins TRBV19 to TRBJ2-6; D is undetermined. CDR3 length equals 14 residues. Germline assignment: CDR1 LNHDA and CDR2 SQIVND (reference sequence). Trimming cost V 6 bases and J 2 bases, with 8 bases left between them. The CDR3 coding sequence is TGTGCCAGTAGATTTATACCTGGGGCCAACGTCCTGACTTTC. Translated: CASRFIPGANVLTF.

The genes are TRBV18 and TRBJ1-6, with a possible D match to TRBD1 (5 bases). Germline V gene sequence: CDR1 KGHSH, CDR2 LQKENI. V lost 1 base and J lost 7, with 8 bases in between. The CDR3 runs 14 residues. The DNA for the CDR3 is TGTGCCAGCTCACCACAAGACAGCAATTCACCCCTCCACTTT. Protein: CASSPQDSNSPLHF. Combining the CDR3 with reference TRBV18 and TRBJ1-6 gives the whole variable domain NAGVMQNPRHLVRRRGQEARLRCSPMKGHSHVYWYRQLPEEGLKFMVYLQKENIIDESGMPKERFSAEFPKEGPSILRIQQVVRGDSAAYFCASSPQDSNSPLHFGNGTRLTVT.

The chain links TRBV9 to TRBJ2-2; D tentatively fits TRBD1 or TRBD2 (5 bases each). V was cut by 0 bases and J by 6 bases, with 12 bases left in between. Germline CDR1 reads SGDLS; CDR2 reads YYNGEE. This CDR3 is built from 15 residues. CDR3 sequence reads: CASSVAVEGSGELFF. DNA of the CDR3: TGTGCCAGCAGCGTAGCTGTCGAGGGGTCCGGGGAGCTGTTTTTT.

The chain carries TRBV27 and TRBJ1-1; perhaps TRBD1 as D (5 bases). The ends were cut back, 6 bases at V and 1 base at J, with 12 bases in the middle. Germline CDR1 is MNHEY and CDR2 is SMNVEV (reference sequence). This CDR3 has 14 amino acids. As DNA, the CDR3 is TGTGCCAGCAGACCTCAGGGATCGAACACTGAAGCTTTCTTT. It is translated as CASRPQGSNTEAFF.

This clonotype was seen many times. The chain is built from TRBV4-1 and TRBJ2-5; TRBD1 is a possible D gene (5 bases). V was cut by 0 bases and J by 4 bases, with 15 bases left in between. Germline-derived CDR1 and CDR2 are MGHRA and YSYEKL. The CDR3 is 16 amino acids. CDR3 DNA sequence: TGCGCCAGCAGCCAAGAGTTTTCCAGGGCGGTAGAGACCCAGTACTTC. Amino acid sequence: CASSQEFSRAVETQYF.

Many counts were recorded for this clonotype. This chain links TRBV6-7 with TRBJ1-1; 7 nucleotides agree with TRBD1. TRBV6-7 is identified as an open reading frame with a role that is uncertain. After removal of 0 bases from V and 1 base from J, the junction contained 5 bases not matched to a gene. The CDR3 extends over 16 amino acids. CDR3: CASSYSEGQTNTEAFF. As DNA, the CDR3 is TGTGCCAGCAGTTACTCGGAGGGACAGACGAACACTGAAGCTTTCTTT.

The V gene is TRBV5-1, the J gene TRBJ2-1; perhaps D is TRBD1 or TRBD2 (6 bases each). Germline V CDR1 and CDR2: SGHRS, YFSETQ. The CDR3 runs 16 residues. V was clipped by 0 bases and J by 5 bases, with 15 bases between them. CDR3 bases: TGCGCCAGCAGCTTGGGGACAGTCGGGGGCCACAATGAGCAGTTCTTC. Amino acids: CASSLGTVGGHNEQFF.

This clonotype has only a few counts. The chain carries TRBV27 and TRBJ1-1; D call uncertain. This CDR3 is built from 15 residues. Trimming removed 3 bases at V and 1 base at J, with 12 bases between. CDR1 and CDR2 (germline): MNHEY, SMNVEV (reference sequence). CDR3 region: CASSFPPDSNTEAFF. CDR3 nucleotides: TGTGCCAGCAGTTTCCCGCCGGACTCGAACACTGAAGCTTTCTTT.

This clonotype has at least ten counts. This chain joins TRBV12-3 or TRBV12-4 and TRBJ2-7; D gene uncertain. Trimming removed 2 bases at V and 9 bases at J, with 11 bases between. This CDR3 is built from 12 residues. The CDR3 nucleotides are TGTGCCAGCAGTTTACGGGCCGCCGGGCAGTACTTC. Translation: CASSLRAAGQYF.

This clonotype was counted between two and nine times. DNA for the CDR3: TGCAGTGCCCCGGCTATCCTAGCGGGAGCACATGAGCAGTTCTTC. Protein: CSAPAILAGAHEQFF. The chain links TRBV20-1 to TRBJ2-1; 10 bases are a match to TRBD2. With V trimmed by 6 bases and J by 8 bases, 13 bases remained unmatched. Germline V gene sequence: CDR1 DFQATT, CDR2 SNEGSKA (reference sequence). This CDR3 spans 15 amino acids.

This chain links TRBV5-8 with TRBJ1-1; TRBD1 aligns across 9 bases. Germline trimming cut 5 bases from V and 4 bases from J; bases unmatched to any gene: 9. Germline values: CDR1 SGHTS, CDR2 YDEGEE. The CDR3 runs to 15 residues. The DNA for the CDR3 is TGTGCCAGCAGTCCCGGGACAGGGTGGAGCACTGAAGCTTTCTTT. This codes for CASSPGTGWSTEAFF.

The V call is TRBV5-4, the J call TRBJ1-1, with D unresolved. The CDR3 sequence is 16 residues long. V lost 3 bases and J lost 1, with 16 bases in between. Germline loops: CDR1 SGHNT, CDR2 YYREEE (reference sequence). The CDR3 is CASSSGPPLGNTEAFF. DNA of the CDR3: TGTGCCAGCAGCTCCGGGCCCCCCTTGGGGAACACTGAAGCTTTCTTT.

This clonotype showed up many times. V and J are TRBV24-1 and TRBJ2-3, with D perhaps TRBD2 (6 bases). V lost 7 bases, J lost 3 bases, and 19 bases lay in between. The CDR3 extends over 16 amino acids. Germline V gene data show CDR1 as KGHDR and CDR2 as SFDVKD. The CDR3 DNA sequence: TGTGCCACCAGCGACCCCCAGGGACTGGGGACAGATACGCAGTATTTT. Amino acids: CATSDPQGLGTDTQYF.

This clonotype was seen ten or more times. DNA of the CDR3: TGTGCCAGCAGCTCATCTCAGGGGGCATACAATGAGCAGTTCTTC. Protein: CASSSSQGAYNEQFF. The chain employs TRBV7-2 and TRBJ2-1; 8 nucleotides agree with TRBD1. Looked up from germline, CDR1 is SGHTA and CDR2 is FQGNSA. The length of the CDR3 is 15 residues. Germline trimming cut 4 bases from V and 4 bases from J; bases unmatched to any gene: 6. Supplemented by reference TRBV7-2 and TRBJ2-1, the full variable domain reads GAGVSQSPSNKVTEKGKDVELRCDPISGHTALYWYRQSLGQGLEFLIYFQGNSAPDKSGLPSDRFSAERTGGSVSTLTIQRTQQEDSAVYLCASSSSQGAYNEQFFGPGTRLTVL.